This T cell receptor beta chain was retrieved from a study of cytomegalovirus exposure and HLA in healthy donors (dated by TCRdb to the late 2010s). In the study overall: In an earlier analysis of fewer than 750 of the donors, 250 to 350 Gb of sequence data and 90 million to 130 million unique TCR beta sequences from about 179 million T cells were reported. Roughly 300 gigabases of sequencing data and approximately 91 million unique TCR sequences made up an early release that covered several hundred HLA-typed donors. The genetic ancestry cluster associated with self-reported Caucasian donors included about 84% of the 300 to 400 genotyped donors. The study aimed to test whether cataloging public T cell receptors could reveal signatures of past pathogen exposure. The T cell repertoires of 700 or so subjects were profiled by immunosequencing and related to cytomegalovirus serostatus. In addition to the first cohort of 666 subjects, a separate validation cohort of approximately 110 different subjects was used. The study combined high-throughput TCR immunosequencing, statistical association of individual TCRs with disease status, and machine learning to predict cytomegalovirus infection status. A later analysis re-analyzed previously published TCR beta repertoires from approximately 700 donors and added high-resolution HLA genotyping to study TCR occurrence patterns. Rather than using new phenotypic data, the later analysis identified candidate immune exposures from TCR beta sequences and from how often those sequences occurred across donors. To decide whether each TCR beta V gene segment behaved as functional or pseudogenic, an earlier analysis of 587 of the donors relied on high-throughput TCR beta sequencing. Donor age, sex, ethnicity and CMV serostatus were compiled together with the repertoire data. In a later genetic analysis, genome-wide SNP genotypes for about three fifths of the roughly 670 donors were used, and that subset was treated as a discovery cohort. All discovery cohort repertoires had been generated on a single sequencing platform. Both class I and class II loci were covered by HLA typing, at four-digit resolution. The number of donors typed differed by locus, with 629-630 for A, B, C, DRB1 and DQB1, 522 for DQA1, under 610 for DPA1, and about 450 for DPB1. Because of strong linkage in the cohort, a handful of DR-DQ haplotypes were treated as single units for association and clustering. On average, roughly 240,000 unique TCR beta nucleotide sequences were sequenced per donor among roughly 430 genotyped donors of the cohort, with 15% to 20% of those sequences being non-productive.

The cohort comprised 666 healthy bone marrow donors. At the time of sampling, every cohort member was nominally healthy, though immune exposures that went unrecorded were likely present. The donor was CMV seronegative and was included in the group of a few hundred seronegative cohort members. A peripheral blood sample was provided by each donor, and peripheral blood mononuclear cells were used for TCR beta sequencing. Genomic DNA extraction from the blood cell samples was performed with the Qiagen DNeasy Blood Extraction Kit. Receptor amplification or capture employed the immunoSEQ multiplex PCR assay. For the multiplex PCR, a mixture combining 60 forward primers for TCR Vbeta segments and 13 reverse primers for TCR Jbeta segments was used. The CDR3 region of rearranged TCR beta genes was amplified from genomic DNA with a multiplex PCR assay. The amplified TCR beta libraries were sequenced on the Illumina HiSeq System as 87-base-pair reads. For the original study's pipeline: In a later analysis, roughly 80 million unique TCR beta chains were counted across the 650 to 750 repertoires, and roughly 11 million of these chains were shared by at least two donors. Raw reads were error-corrected and collapsed into unique sequences with a nearest-neighbor algorithm that merged closely related sequences to remove PCR and sequencing errors. To assign V, D and J gene segments, CDR3 sequences were aligned to IMGT reference sequences. For a sequence to be retained, a match of at least six nucleotides was required to both a V gene segment and a J gene segment. A rearrangement counted as productive if the CDR3 had no stop codons and remained in frame with V and J, and every other rearrangement counted as non-productive. Following IMGT convention, CDR3 was defined as the stretch from the second conserved V-encoded cysteine up to the conserved J-encoded phenylalanine. Sequences without an unambiguous match to a single V gene segment were excluded from the earlier analysis of 450 to 750 of the donors. In an earlier analysis of approximately 610 of the donors, V segments were called functional above 56.7% productive rearrangements and were called segregating when the between-donor standard deviation exceeded 5%. A statistical classification framework was developed to diagnose cytomegalovirus status using the catalog of TCR beta chain sequences. In a later analysis, V and J genes were assigned by comparing TCR nucleotide sequences against IMGT/GENE-DB human TR gene sequences. Using the TCRdist pipeline, a later analysis assigned CDR3 sequences along with most-parsimonious VDJ recombination scenarios. In a later analysis, each TCR beta chain was defined by its CDR3 amino acid sequence together with its V-gene family, and reads lacking a unique V-gene family were excluded. A later analysis removed roughly 590 highly shared, low-generation-probability nucleotide sequences to deal with suspected cross-contamination and a sequencing artifact. In a later analysis, a clonal expansion index for each public chain was calculated from normalized within-repertoire ranks of inferred template counts. Generation probabilities in a later analysis came from a VDJ recombination model fitted to out-of-frame rearrangements, and those results were checked against IGoR. In a later analysis, TCR-TCR, TCR-HLA and TCR-CMV co-occurrence was scored with hypergeometric tests, and a repertoire-size bias correction was applied to TCR pairs. False discovery rates were estimated in a later analysis by permuting HLA or CMV assignments 20 times. In a later analysis, co-occurring TCRs were grouped using DBSCAN, and TCRdist sequence similarity was added for clustering within HLA-allele-positive subsets. For co-occurrence clustering, repertoires with fewer than 30,000 or more than 120,000 public chains were excluded, along with roughly 5 repertoires with anomalous nucleotide sharing. TCRdb mirrors the immuneACCESS table, restricted to in-frame sequences. Some clones are absent from its copies; in checked studies, under half trace to an unresolved V gene, and the reason for the others is unknown. That table gives V, J and clone size, and the DNA gave D and trimming. Counted in this sample were around 150,000 clones; about 80% of them appeared once. Over 0.95% of the sample rests with the top ten.

The germline ends are 8 bases apart after V is trimmed by 8 bases and J by 0 bases. CDR1 MNHNS and CDR2 SASEGT were looked up in the germline V gene. The CDR3 holds 14 amino acids from the cysteine to the phenylalanine. Only the CDR3 DNA is retained, 42 bases long and in frame from the first base. A note on this clone: Its target antigen remains unknown. No much larger clone exists at a distance of one base, and base qualities are not known.

The study at large found these results: Fewer than 20 rarely observed V segments, including chromosome 9 orphons, were excluded from the earlier analysis of 550 to 700 of the donors because counts were too low. Correlated functional status among segregating V segments might be attributable to linkage disequilibrium, but an unknown experimental factor could not be ruled out. A later analysis reported that several top co-occurrence clusters appeared linked to parvovirus B19, influenza, CMV and Epstein-Barr virus. In a later genetic analysis, a missense DCLRE1C variant was associated with V-gene and J-gene trimming of TCR beta chains, and the association was replicated in an independent cohort. When HLA alleles, especially DR and DQ, strongly co-occurred, TCR associations were difficult to assign to individual alleles. A later analysis found that HLA-associated TCR beta chains were more clonally expanded and had lower generation probabilities than equally common non-associated chains. HLA typing was unavailable for some donors at each locus, so association tests used only the typed subset. According to a later analysis, TCR association rates differed among HLA loci, with DRB1 alleles showing the most associated TCRs and HLA-C alleles showing the fewest. According to a later genetic analysis, donors in an Asian-associated ancestry cluster had fewer N-insertions in productive TCRs than the approximately 630-donor mean. A cluster of highly shared sequence variants was judged likely to represent a technical artifact of the sequencing pipeline. A few of the identified cytomegalovirus-associated TCR beta chains were confirmed in vitro to be specific for cytomegalovirus antigens. Because the 87-base-pair reads could not distinguish some IMGT-functional V segments, including TRBV6-2 and TRBV6-3, those segments were excluded. The only immune exposure information available for the cohort was CMV serostatus. Cytomegalovirus status was reported to be diagnosed by the classifier with high specificity and sensitivity in both the original and validation cohorts. Only TCR beta chains were sequenced in this cohort, and the absence of alpha or paired-chain data limited detectable features. The study listed 150 to 200 TCR beta chains as associated with cytomegalovirus. According to a later analysis, most CMV-associated TCR beta chains appeared to be HLA-restricted, and the HLA associations seemed to be driven largely by CMV exposure. According to the authors, the approach could potentially be generalized to other disease states and immunological phenotypes. At a false discovery rate of 0.05, a later analysis linked 16,951 TCR beta sequences to specific HLA alleles. In an earlier analysis of about 540 of the donors, most TCR beta V segments were observed in productive rearrangements about 87% or about 30% of the time, broadly matching IMGT annotations. Across donors, most TCR sequences were observed very rarely, whereas some public TCRs were present in many individuals. Sequencing depth was assumed to be roughly uniform across donors in the presence/absence analyses, though that assumption may not hold. A further reported finding was that TCR beta sequences accurately predicted the HLA-A and HLA-B alleles for most subjects in the first cohort.

This TCR was sampled from a woman between 40 and 55 years old in good health and CMV-seronegative. The sequenced sample was PBMCs. The chain couples TRBV6-1 to TRBJ2-6; matching of 6 bases hints at TRBD1 as the D gene. The CDR3 is CASEDSSGANVLTF. The nucleotide sequence reads TGTGCCAGCGAGGACAGCTCTGGGGCCAACGTCCTGACTTTC.